Listed below are T cell receptor beta chains from one sample, sequenced in a study of regulatory T cells in long-lasting Graves disease. TCRdb processed the multiplex PCR reads anew with MiXCR; each CDR3 protein has one entry. The data contain some 560,000 distinct CDR3 sequences, about 15% of them singletons. The same data also went into a second study, on T cells in Graves' hyperthyroidism and ophthalmopathy.

The sequenced sample was peripheral blood mononuclear cells (PBMCs), obtained at new diagnosis, from a patient treated with antithyroid drugs. These receptors were obtained from a middle-aged woman with Graves disease. The CDR3 runs from the conserved cysteine through the conserved F or W. Fields, in order: CDR3 DNA, CDR3 protein, clone size, V gene, J gene, D gene. A D gene is named only where the DNA matches it firmly. Clone size is given for some rows only: seen once, a few or many times, or a class if the clone is expanded.

CDR3nt: TGTGCCAGCAGCTACGGACAGGGTAGCTATGGCTACACCTTC; CDR3aa: CASSYGQGSYGYTF; abundance: -; v_gene: TRBV7-9; j_gene: TRBJ1-2; d_gene: TRBD1
CDR3nt: TGTGCCAGCAGTTCGACCCTTTGGACAGGGGGCTATGCCGGGGAGCTGTTTTTT; CDR3aa: CASSSTLWTGGYAGELFF; abundance: few; v_gene: TRBV28; j_gene: TRBJ2-2; d_gene: TRBD1
CDR3nt: TGCAGTGCTAGAAGAGGAGGGGAGACCCAGTACTTC; CDR3aa: CSARRGGETQYF; abundance: many; v_gene: TRBV20-1; j_gene: TRBJ2-5; d_gene: -
CDR3nt: TGTGCCAGCATCCGGGCCCCCGTGGACACTGAAGCTTTCTTT; CDR3aa: CASIRAPVDTEAFF; abundance: many; v_gene: TRBV5-5; j_gene: TRBJ1-1; d_gene: -
CDR3nt: TGTGCCGGCAGCTTATCCAGCGGGGGGACCTATTACAATGAGCAGTTCTTC; CDR3aa: CAGSLSSGGTYYNEQFF; abundance: -; v_gene: TRBV7-9; j_gene: TRBJ2-1; d_gene: TRBD2
CDR3nt: TGTGCCAGCAGTTCCGACATATCCTACGAGCAGTACTTC; CDR3aa: CASSSDISYEQYF; abundance: -; v_gene: TRBV6-2/TRBV6-3; j_gene: TRBJ2-7; d_gene: -
CDR3nt: TGTGCCAGTAGTATTAAGGGGCCCTATGGCTACACCTTC; CDR3aa: CASSIKGPYGYTF; abundance: few; v_gene: TRBV19; j_gene: TRBJ1-2; d_gene: -
CDR3nt: TGTGCCAGCAGTCCTCGGACAGGGAATTCACCCCTCCACTTT; CDR3aa: CASSPRTGNSPLHF; abundance: many; v_gene: TRBV27; j_gene: TRBJ1-6; d_gene: TRBD1
CDR3nt: TGTGCCAGCAGCCTGGAGGGGAGGAGACAGCCCCAGCATTTT; CDR3aa: CASSLEGRRQPQHF; abundance: few; v_gene: TRBV9; j_gene: TRBJ1-5; d_gene: -
CDR3nt: TGTGCCAGTAGTATAGCCGGGGCAGGTCAGCCCCAGCATTTT; CDR3aa: CASSIAGAGQPQHF; abundance: -; v_gene: TRBV19; j_gene: TRBJ1-5; d_gene: -
CDR3nt: TGCAGTGCTATGGACGGAGCTAGTTGGAGTTACGAGCAGTACTTC; CDR3aa: CSAMDGASWSYEQYF; abundance: many; v_gene: TRBV20-1; j_gene: TRBJ2-7; d_gene: -
CDR3nt: TGTGCCAGCAGCCTTACCCCAGACAGGGCGTACGAGCAGTACTTC; CDR3aa: CASSLTPDRAYEQYF; abundance: many; v_gene: TRBV2; j_gene: TRBJ2-7; d_gene: TRBD1
CDR3nt: TGTGCCAGCAGTTACGTCGGGCGAGCGGGGGATGACTCCAAGAAGACCCAGTACTTC; CDR3aa: CASSYVGRAGDDSKKTQYF; abundance: few; v_gene: TRBV6-5; j_gene: TRBJ2-5; d_gene: TRBD2
CDR3nt: TGTGCCAGCAGACACAACCTCGGGGGTACTGAAGCTTTCTTT; CDR3aa: CASRHNLGGTEAFF; abundance: many; v_gene: TRBV3-1; j_gene: TRBJ1-1; d_gene: -
CDR3nt: TGTGCCAGCAGTGAAGAGAGCTCTGGGGCCAACGTCCTGACTTTC; CDR3aa: CASSEESSGANVLTF; abundance: many; v_gene: TRBV2; j_gene: TRBJ2-6; d_gene: -
CDR3nt: TGTGCCATCGGCAGGGGAGAAGAGACCCAGTACTTC; CDR3aa: CAIGRGEETQYF; abundance: many; v_gene: TRBV10-3; j_gene: TRBJ2-5; d_gene: -
CDR3nt: TGTGCCAGCAGCCCTAGTGGGGCCTACAATGAGCAGTTCTTC; CDR3aa: CASSPSGAYNEQFF; abundance: many; v_gene: TRBV18; j_gene: TRBJ2-1; d_gene: -
CDR3nt: TGCGCCAGCAGCCATACCAGGGGGGACAATGAGCAGTTCTTC; CDR3aa: CASSHTRGDNEQFF; abundance: many; v_gene: TRBV5-1; j_gene: TRBJ2-1; d_gene: -
CDR3nt: TGTGCCAGCTCCTCCACGTCAGGGGGCGGTGAAAAACTGTTTTTT; CDR3aa: CASSSTSGGGEKLFF; abundance: few; v_gene: TRBV18; j_gene: TRBJ1-4; d_gene: TRBD1
CDR3nt: TGTGCCAGCAGTTTAGAGGGCCGTACTAGCACAGATACGCAGTATTTT; CDR3aa: CASSLEGRTSTDTQYF; abundance: many; v_gene: TRBV28; j_gene: TRBJ2-3; d_gene: -
CDR3nt: TGTGCCAGCAGCCAAGATGACGGAGGGTATGGCTACACCTTC; CDR3aa: CASSQDDGGYGYTF; abundance: many; v_gene: TRBV3-1; j_gene: TRBJ1-2; d_gene: -
CDR3nt: TGCGCCAGCAGCAAGGACAGCGATACCGGGGAGCTGTTTTTT; CDR3aa: CASSKDSDTGELFF; abundance: few; v_gene: TRBV5-1; j_gene: TRBJ2-2; d_gene: -
CDR3nt: TGTGCCAGCAGTTTATTAGGGAAGACCTACAATGAGCAGTTCTTC; CDR3aa: CASSLLGKTYNEQFF; abundance: many; v_gene: TRBV12-3/TRBV12-4; j_gene: TRBJ2-1; d_gene: -
CDR3nt: TGTGCCAGCAGTGGCAGGGGGCGCGAGAGTGGAAACACCATATATTTT; CDR3aa: CASSGRGRESGNTIYF; abundance: many; v_gene: TRBV27; j_gene: TRBJ1-3; d_gene: TRBD1
CDR3nt: TGCAGTGCTAGAGAGGACAGTGCGAACACCGGGGAGCTGTTTTTT; CDR3aa: CSAREDSANTGELFF; abundance: few; v_gene: TRBV20-1; j_gene: TRBJ2-2; d_gene: -
CDR3nt: TGTGCCAGCAGTTACTCTCTGACAGGGGACGTATCCTATAATTCACCCCTCCACTTT; CDR3aa: CASSYSLTGDVSYNSPLHF; abundance: many; v_gene: TRBV6-5; j_gene: TRBJ1-6; d_gene: TRBD1
CDR3nt: TGTGCCAGCAGCCAAGTGGGGGCTCCTAAGGCCTACGAGCAGTACTTC; CDR3aa: CASSQVGAPKAYEQYF; abundance: few; v_gene: TRBV3-1; j_gene: TRBJ2-7; d_gene: -
CDR3nt: TGTGCCTGGCACCCCGGGACCGGTGGAAACACCATATATTTT; CDR3aa: CAWHPGTGGNTIYF; abundance: -; v_gene: TRBV30; j_gene: TRBJ1-3; d_gene: -
CDR3nt: TGTGCCAGCAGCTTAAATGGCTGGGGCAATTCACCCCTCCACTTT; CDR3aa: CASSLNGWGNSPLHF; abundance: many; v_gene: TRBV13; j_gene: TRBJ1-6; d_gene: -
CDR3nt: TGTGCCAGCAGGGGAGGGGGCTGGAACGGGGAGCTGTTTTTT; CDR3aa: CASRGGGWNGELFF; abundance: -; v_gene: TRBV12-3/TRBV12-4; j_gene: TRBJ2-2; d_gene: -
CDR3nt: TGTGCCAGCAGCATTCTAGCTAACACTGAAGCTTTCTTT; CDR3aa: CASSILANTEAFF; abundance: many; v_gene: TRBV7-9; j_gene: TRBJ1-1; d_gene: -
CDR3nt: TGTGCCAGCATCCCCAGGGGGCCCGAGGGGGAGCTGTTTTTT; CDR3aa: CASIPRGPEGELFF; abundance: many; v_gene: TRBV6-2/TRBV6-3; j_gene: TRBJ2-2; d_gene: TRBD1
CDR3nt: TGTGCCAGCAGCTTACGGGACAGTATGAACACTGAAGCTTTCTTT; CDR3aa: CASSLRDSMNTEAFF; abundance: few; v_gene: TRBV7-2; j_gene: TRBJ1-1; d_gene: TRBD1
CDR3nt: TGTGCCAGCAGCTCATTAGGGTACACTGAAGCTTTCTTT; CDR3aa: CASSSLGYTEAFF; abundance: many; v_gene: TRBV7-9; j_gene: TRBJ1-1; d_gene: -
CDR3nt: TGCGCCAGTTCTCCGGGACCGGCAAGCACTGAAGCTTTCTTT; CDR3aa: CASSPGPASTEAFF; abundance: few; v_gene: TRBV5-1; j_gene: TRBJ1-1; d_gene: -
CDR3nt: TGTGCCAGCAGCCGGACAGTGTCAAGAGAGACCCAGTACTTC; CDR3aa: CASSRTVSRETQYF; abundance: many; v_gene: TRBV11-2; j_gene: TRBJ2-5; d_gene: -
CDR3nt: TGCAGTGCTAGAGGGTCCCTAGGTGATGAGCAGTTCTTC; CDR3aa: CSARGSLGDEQFF; abundance: -; v_gene: TRBV20-1; j_gene: TRBJ2-1; d_gene: -
CDR3nt: TGTGCCTGGAGTGGCCTAGGGGGCACTGAGCAGTTCTTC; CDR3aa: CAWSGLGGTEQFF; abundance: many; v_gene: TRBV30; j_gene: TRBJ2-1; d_gene: TRBD1
CDR3nt: TGTGCCAGCACCTCACCGGGGCAGGGTGACTACGAGCAGTACTTC; CDR3aa: CASTSPGQGDYEQYF; abundance: many; v_gene: TRBV6-1; j_gene: TRBJ2-7; d_gene: -
CDR3nt: TGTGCCAGCACTCAGGGACAGCACTATGGCTACACCTTC; CDR3aa: CASTQGQHYGYTF; abundance: -; v_gene: TRBV28; j_gene: TRBJ1-2; d_gene: TRBD1
CDR3nt: TGTGCCAGCAGCCAAGGCTCCACTTGGGTGGCTCAGCCCCAGCATTTT; CDR3aa: CASSQGSTWVAQPQHF; abundance: -; v_gene: TRBV3-1; j_gene: TRBJ1-5; d_gene: -
CDR3nt: TGTGCCAGCAGTTACGGACGGGTGTTCACCGGGGAGCTGTTTTTT; CDR3aa: CASSYGRVFTGELFF; abundance: many; v_gene: TRBV6-5; j_gene: TRBJ2-2; d_gene: -
CDR3nt: TGTGCCAGCAGCTTGCCGGGCGAGCAGTACTTC; CDR3aa: CASSLPGEQYF; abundance: -; v_gene: TRBV5-8; j_gene: TRBJ2-7; d_gene: -
CDR3nt: TGTGCCAGCAGCCCTAAGCGGGGGGGCTCCTATGAGCAGTTCTTC; CDR3aa: CASSPKRGGSYEQFF; abundance: many; v_gene: TRBV12-3/TRBV12-4; j_gene: TRBJ2-1; d_gene: TRBD2
CDR3nt: TGTGCCAGCGCCGGGACAGGGGGCTCTGGGGCCAACGTCCTGACTTTC; CDR3aa: CASAGTGGSGANVLTF; abundance: few; v_gene: TRBV27; j_gene: TRBJ2-6; d_gene: TRBD1
CDR3nt: TGTGCCAGCTCAACAGGGGGGGGGACTGAAGCTTTCTTT; CDR3aa: CASSTGGGTEAFF; abundance: many; v_gene: TRBV18; j_gene: TRBJ1-1; d_gene: TRBD1
CDR3nt: TGTGCCAGCAGCCAAGACGTGAGCTCCTATAATTCACCCCTCCACTTT; CDR3aa: CASSQDVSSYNSPLHF; abundance: many; v_gene: TRBV3-1; j_gene: TRBJ1-6; d_gene: -
CDR3nt: TGCGCCAGCAGCCAAGTCAGGGAGGGCAATGAGCAGTTCTTC; CDR3aa: CASSQVREGNEQFF; abundance: many; v_gene: TRBV4-1; j_gene: TRBJ2-1; d_gene: TRBD2
CDR3nt: TGTGCCAGCAGTGAACCGGGACTAGAAGACATTCAGTACTTC; CDR3aa: CASSEPGLEDIQYF; abundance: -; v_gene: TRBV25-1; j_gene: TRBJ2-4; d_gene: TRBD2
CDR3nt: TGCGCCAGCAGCCAAGAGAGGGGTCGACTAGCGGGGGGCAGGGGCACCGGGGAGCTGTTTTTT; CDR3aa: CASSQERGRLAGGRGTGELFF; abundance: few; v_gene: TRBV4-1; j_gene: TRBJ2-2; d_gene: TRBD2
CDR3nt: TGTGCCAGCAGCTTAGATACGACAGAAGCTTTCTTT; CDR3aa: CASSLDTTEAFF; abundance: few; v_gene: TRBV7-9; j_gene: TRBJ1-1; d_gene: -
CDR3nt: TGTGCCAGCAGTTCATCCCCGGGACTAGCGGACGAGCAGTACTTC; CDR3aa: CASSSSPGLADEQYF; abundance: many; v_gene: TRBV11-2; j_gene: TRBJ2-7; d_gene: TRBD2
CDR3nt: TGCGCCAGCAACAGGGTCCCGGGAGAGACCCAGTACTTC; CDR3aa: CASNRVPGETQYF; abundance: -; v_gene: TRBV5-1; j_gene: TRBJ2-5; d_gene: -
CDR3nt: TGCAGCGTTGAAGATGGGGGGGCGCAGTACTTC; CDR3aa: CSVEDGGAQYF; abundance: few; v_gene: TRBV29-1; j_gene: TRBJ2-5; d_gene: -
CDR3nt: TGTGCCAGCAGTTCCGACAGGGGGCGCCGAAACGAGCAGTACTTC; CDR3aa: CASSSDRGRRNEQYF; abundance: -; v_gene: TRBV6-5; j_gene: TRBJ2-7; d_gene: TRBD1